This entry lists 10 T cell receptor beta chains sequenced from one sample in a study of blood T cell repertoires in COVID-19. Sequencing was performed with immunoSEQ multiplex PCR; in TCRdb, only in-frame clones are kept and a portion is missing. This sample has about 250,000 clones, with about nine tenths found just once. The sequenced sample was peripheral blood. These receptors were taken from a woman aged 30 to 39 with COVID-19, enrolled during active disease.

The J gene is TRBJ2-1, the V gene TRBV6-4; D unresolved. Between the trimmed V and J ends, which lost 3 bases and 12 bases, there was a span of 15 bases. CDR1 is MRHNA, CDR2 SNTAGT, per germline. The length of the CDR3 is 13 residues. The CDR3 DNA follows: TGTGCCAGCAGTGAGGGTGAAGCGTCGTGGCAGTTCTTC. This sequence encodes CASSEGEASWQFF.

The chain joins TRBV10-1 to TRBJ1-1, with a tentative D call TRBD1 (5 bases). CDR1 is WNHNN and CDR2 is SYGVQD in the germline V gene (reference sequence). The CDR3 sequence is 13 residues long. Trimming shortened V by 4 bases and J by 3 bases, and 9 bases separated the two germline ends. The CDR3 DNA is TGCGCCAGCAGTGGGGGGGGGTACACTGAAGCTTTCTTT. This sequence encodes CASSGGGYTEAFF.

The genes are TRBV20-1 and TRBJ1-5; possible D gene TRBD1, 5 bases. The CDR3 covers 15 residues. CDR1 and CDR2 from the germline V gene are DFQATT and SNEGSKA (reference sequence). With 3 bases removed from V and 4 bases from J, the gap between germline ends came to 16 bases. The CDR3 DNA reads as TGCAGTGCTAGTAAACCGGGAGGGGTTAATCAGCCCCAGCATTTT. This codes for CSASKPGGVNQPQHF.

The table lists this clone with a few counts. The CDR3 DNA reads TGCAGCGTAGGTCGACTAGCGGGGGACGACGGGGAGCTGTTTTTT. Protein: CSVGRLAGDDGELFF. The chain links TRBV29-1 to TRBJ2-2, with 12 bases fitting TRBD2. Germline V CDR1 and CDR2: SQVTM, ANQGSEA. J was trimmed by 7 bases and V by 6 bases; bases with no gene match: 9. This CDR3 region has 15 residues.

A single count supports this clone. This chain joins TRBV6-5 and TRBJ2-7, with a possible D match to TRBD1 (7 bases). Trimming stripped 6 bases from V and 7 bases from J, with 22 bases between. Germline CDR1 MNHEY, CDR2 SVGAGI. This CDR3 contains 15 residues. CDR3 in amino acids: CASSKGVQTGREQYF. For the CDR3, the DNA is TGTGCCAGCAGCAAGGGGGTACAGACAGGGAGGGAGCAGTACTTC.

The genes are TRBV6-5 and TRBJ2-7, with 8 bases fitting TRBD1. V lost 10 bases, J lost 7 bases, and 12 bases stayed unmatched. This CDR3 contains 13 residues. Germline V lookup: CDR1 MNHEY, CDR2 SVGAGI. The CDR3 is CATPRDRPLEQYF. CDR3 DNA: TGTGCCACCCCCCGGGACAGGCCGTTGGAGCAGTACTTC.

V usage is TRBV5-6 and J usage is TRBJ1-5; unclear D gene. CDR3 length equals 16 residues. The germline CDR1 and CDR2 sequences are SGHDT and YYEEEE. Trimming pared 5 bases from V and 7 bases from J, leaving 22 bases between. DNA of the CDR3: TGTGCCAGCAGTCTGGGAGGTGGAGGCGATCGCCAGCCCCAGCATTTT. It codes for CASSLGGGGDRQPQHF.

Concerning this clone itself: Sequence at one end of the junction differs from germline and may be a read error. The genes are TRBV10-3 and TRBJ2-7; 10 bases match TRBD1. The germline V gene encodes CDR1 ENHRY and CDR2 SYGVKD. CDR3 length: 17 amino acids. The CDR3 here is CAINESSGQGTDYEQYF. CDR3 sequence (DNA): TGTGCCATCAATGAGTCCTCGGGACAGGGGACCGACTACGAGCAGTACTTC.

CDR3 residues: CASSIAVLDQPQHF. CDR3 bases: TGTGCCAGTAGTATAGCTGTCCTCGATCAGCCCCAGCATTTT. The chain uses TRBV19 and TRBJ1-5; no reliable D call. The CDR3 is 14 residues long. V was pared by 1 base and J by 5 bases, with 9 bases between. The germline V gene encodes CDR1 LNHDA and CDR2 SQIVND (reference sequence). Full variable domain (outside the CDR3, taken from reference TRBV19 and TRBJ1-5): DGGITQSPKYLFRKEGQNVTLSCEQNLNHDAMYWYRQDPGQGLRLIYYSQIVNDFQKGDIAEGYSVSREKKESFPLTVTSAQKNPTAFYLCASSIAVLDQPQHFGDGTRLSIL.

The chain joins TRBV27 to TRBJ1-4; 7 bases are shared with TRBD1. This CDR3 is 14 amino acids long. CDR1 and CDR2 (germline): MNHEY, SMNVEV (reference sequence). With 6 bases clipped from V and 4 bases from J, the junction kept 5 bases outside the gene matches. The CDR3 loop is CASRTGANNEKLFF. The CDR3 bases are TGTGCCAGCAGAACAGGGGCGAATAATGAAAAACTGTTTTTT.